The 27 T cell receptor beta chains below come from one sample, sequenced in a study of beta chain features in type 1 diabetes. Study conclusions and caveats: Type 1 diabetes patients showed a moderate but significant shortening of TCRB CDR3s in all four CD4+ subsets.

Which antigens these TCRs recognize remains unknown. Reverse transcribing all isolated RNA meant expressed TCRB transcripts were sequenced. Only in-frame clones appear in the TCRdb table, and some are missing; sequencing was by immunoSEQ multiplex PCR. The table has hundreds of thousands of clones, more than 12% seen once. Sequenced input: naive CD4+ T cells from blood. These receptor sequences come from a young man with type 1 diabetes.

The chain recombines TRBV5-1 with TRBJ1-1; D is possibly TRBD1 (5 bases). V lost 0 bases and J lost 4, with 13 bases in between. Germline CDR1 reads SGHRS; CDR2 reads YFSETQ. CDR3 length: 15 amino acids. The CDR3 region is CASSLVQGEGTEAFF. DNA for the CDR3: TGCGCCAGCAGCTTGGTTCAGGGAGAGGGCACTGAAGCTTTCTTT.

This chain uses TRBV5-4 with TRBJ2-3; 8 bases match TRBD2. Germline V CDR1 and CDR2: SGHNT, YYREEE (reference sequence). The CDR3 loop spans 15 amino acids. Trimming took 5 bases from V and 4 from J; bases not matched to a gene: 9. CDR3 in DNA: TGTGCCAGCAGTACCGGGACTAGGGGCGCAGATACGCAGTATTTT. It yields the protein CASSTGTRGADTQYF.

This clone was counted a few times. The V call is TRBV19, the J call TRBJ1-1; D remains ambiguous. V was clipped by 5 bases and J by 1 base, with 11 bases between them. Germline V gives CDR1 LNHDA, CDR2 SQIVND (reference sequence). The CDR3 is 14 amino acids. CDR3 coding DNA: TGTGCCAGTAGTGATTCCAGGAAGAACACTGAAGCTTTCTTT. Protein: CASSDSRKNTEAFF.

This clone was detected only a few times. The V call is TRBV6-6, the J call TRBJ2-5; 10 nucleotides match TRBD1. Germline V gene lookup returns CDR1 MNHNY and CDR2 SVGAGI (reference sequence). This CDR3 contains 16 residues. V lost 0 bases to trimming and J lost 4 bases; unmatched junction nucleotides: 5. In nucleotides, the CDR3 is TGTGCCAGCAGTTACTCAGACAGGGGGCGAGGAGAGACCCAGTACTTC. This gives the protein CASSYSDRGRGETQYF.

The chain links TRBV4-2 to TRBJ1-6; 8 nucleotides line up with TRBD1. V shed 2 bases, J shed 5 bases, and the junction held 2 bases outside the gene matches. The CDR3 has 15 amino acids. Germline CDR1 is LGHNA and CDR2 is YNFKEQ. In DNA, the CDR3 is TGTGCCAGCAGCCAACAGACAGGGGATAATTCACCCCTCCACTTT. This encodes CASSQQTGDNSPLHF.

The chain links TRBV9 to TRBJ1-2; D remains unclear. Germline V gene sequence: CDR1 SGDLS, CDR2 YYNGEE. Trimming took 4 bases from V and 7 from J, leaving 23 bases between them. This CDR3 region has 16 residues. CDR3 sequence (DNA): TGTGCCAGCAGCCCTCATAGCGCGGCTAGTCTTTCTGGCTACACCTTC. This encodes CASSPHSAASLSGYTF.

The count of this clone is one. V and J are TRBV9 and TRBJ1-4, with a weak D call TRBD1 (5 bases). V lost 4 bases and J lost 7, with 8 bases in between. From germline, CDR1 is SGDLS and CDR2 YYNGEE. The CDR3 loop spans 12 amino acids. The CDR3 protein is CASSSQGEKLFF. The CDR3, as DNA: TGTGCCAGCAGCTCCCAGGGTGAAAAACTGTTTTTT.

This clone was counted only a few times. The chain carries TRBV10-3 and TRBJ2-5; 12 nucleotides line up with TRBD2. Trimming took 6 bases from V and 3 from J; bases not matched to a gene: 2. This CDR3 is 14 amino acids long. Germline V gene sequence: CDR1 ENHRY, CDR2 SYGVKD. The CDR3 loop is CAISRTSGKETQYF. CDR3 nucleotides: TGTGCCATCAGCAGGACTAGCGGGAAAGAGACCCAGTACTTC.

The V call is TRBV2, the J call TRBJ2-1; 13 bases are a match to TRBD2. The V gene end was trimmed by 11 bases and the J gene end by 4 bases; junction bases not matched to a gene: 5. CDR3 length: 14 residues. Germline V gene data show CDR1 as SNHLY and CDR2 as FYNNEI. In DNA form, the CDR3 reads TGTGCCGGAAAGACTAGCGGGGGGTACAATGAGCAGTTCTTC. Amino acid sequence: CAGKTSGGYNEQFF. The full variable domain, completed using reference TRBV2 and TRBJ2-1, is EPEVTQTPSHQVTQMGQEVILRCVPISNHLYFYWYRQILGQKVEFLVSFYNNEISEKSEIFDDQFSVERPDGSNFTLKIRSTKLEDSAMYFCAGKTSGGYNEQFFGPGTRLTVL.

A few counts support this clone. This sequence joins TRBV7-2 and TRBJ2-1; D unresolved. The CDR3 spans 15 residues. With 1 base removed from V and 9 bases from J, the gap between germline ends came to 16 bases. Germline V CDR1 and CDR2: SGHTA, FQGNSA. The CDR3 is CASSLGASPAGEQFF. The CDR3 bases are TGTGCCAGCAGCTTAGGCGCTAGTCCGGCTGGTGAGCAGTTCTTC.

This clone was detected only once. The chain uses TRBV11-2 and TRBJ1-2; 8 positions match TRBD1. This CDR3 has 16 amino acids. Trimming cost V 3 bases and J 0 bases; bases outside gene matches: 6. CDR1 is SGHAT and CDR2 is FQNNGV in the germline V gene. The DNA for the CDR3 is TGTGCCAGCAGCTTCTCCGACAGGGGAACTAACTATGGCTACACCTTC. Amino acids: CASSFSDRGTNYGYTF.

This clone was observed a few times. V gene TRBV18 combines with J gene TRBJ2-1; TRBD1 agrees at 9 bases. V lost 7 bases and J lost 5; bases outside the gene matches: 9. The CDR3 runs 15 residues. Germline lookup yields CDR1 KGHSH and CDR2 LQKENI. The CDR3 DNA follows: TGTGCCAGCTGCGAAACAGGGGGCGGGGACAATGAGCAGTTCTTC. It encodes CASCETGGGDNEQFF. Full variable domain (rest looked up from reference TRBV18 and TRBJ2-1): NAGVMQNPRHLVRRRGQEARLRCSPMKGHSHVYWYRQLPEEGLKFMVYLQKENIIDESGMPKERFSAEFPKEGPSILRIQQVVRGDSAAYFCASCETGGGDNEQFFGPGTRLTVL.

The chain links TRBV18 to TRBJ1-5; TRBD1 might be the D (5 bases). With 6 bases removed from V and 1 base from J, the gap between germline ends came to 16 bases. This CDR3 has 16 amino acids. Germline CDR1 KGHSH, CDR2 LQKENI. CDR3 residues: CASSPTGTASNQPQHF. The CDR3 nucleotides read TGTGCCAGCTCCCCTACCGGGACGGCAAGCAATCAGCCCCAGCATTTT.

The genes are TRBV25-1 and TRBJ1-2; no definite D call. The CDR3 has 16 residues. The V gene lost 0 bases and the J gene lost 0 bases, with 11 bases spanning the gap. Germline V gives CDR1 MGHDK, CDR2 SYGVNS. The CDR3 sequence: CASSEYYGPSNYGYTF. In DNA, the CDR3 is TGTGCCAGCAGTGAATATTACGGACCCTCTAACTATGGCTACACCTTC.

On this clone itself: Other DNA sequences from this sample encode an identical CDR3 as well. The CDR3 loop reads CAWSVLDYGYTF. The CDR3 DNA follows: TGTGCCTGGAGTGTCTTGGACTATGGCTACACCTTC. V is TRBV30 and J is TRBJ1-2; D unclear. CDR3 length: 12 residues. The ends were cut back, 0 bases at V and 3 bases at J, with 5 bases in the middle. Germline lookup yields CDR1 GTSNPN and CDR2 SVGIG (reference sequence). The full variable domain, completed using reference TRBV30 and TRBJ1-2, is SQTIHQWPATLVQPVGSPLSLECTVEGTSNPNLYWYRQAAGRGLQLLFYSVGIGQISSEVPQNLSASRPQDRQFILSSKKLLLSDSGFYLCAWSVLDYGYTFGSGTRLTVV.

Only a few counts were recorded for this clone. The V gene is TRBV7-9, the J gene TRBJ1-6, with D uncertain. Trimming shortened V by 1 base and J by 4 bases, and 14 bases separated the two germline ends. Per the germline V gene, CDR1 is SEHNR and CDR2 is FQNEAQ (reference sequence). The CDR3 totals 17 residues. The CDR3 reads CASSLGRRAPYNSPLHF. CDR3 DNA: TGTGCCAGCAGCTTAGGTCGTCGGGCCCCATATAATTCACCCCTCCACTTT.

The J gene is TRBJ1-2, the V gene TRBV7-2, with D tentatively TRBD1 (6 bases). There are 16 residues in the CDR3. V lost 5 bases and J 4 bases, leaving 20 bases between the germline ends. In germline, CDR1 is SGHTA, CDR2 FQGNSA. The CDR3 protein is CASSPGGHRIGYGYTF. The CDR3 coding sequence is TGTGCCAGCAGCCCCGGGGGACACCGGATTGGCTATGGCTACACCTTC.

This clone was counted between two and nine times. The genes are TRBV11-2 and TRBJ2-7; TRBD1 aligns across 9 bases. CDR1 and CDR2 (germline): SGHAT, FQNNGV. The V gene end was trimmed by 1 base and the J gene end by 6 bases; junction bases not matched to a gene: 13. The CDR3 consists of 17 residues. This CDR3 is CASSLAPGTGRTGEQYF. As DNA, the CDR3 is TGTGCCAGCAGCTTAGCTCCCGGGACAGGGCGGACGGGCGAGCAGTACTTC. The variable domain in full, completed from reference TRBV11-2 and TRBJ2-7, reads EAGVAQSPRYKIIEKRQSVAFWCNPISGHATLYWYQQILGQGPKLLIQFQNNGVVDDSQLPKDRFSAERLKGVDSTLKIQPAKLEDSAVYLCASSLAPGTGRTGEQYFGPGTRLTVT.

A few counts support this clone. The chain carries TRBV27 and TRBJ2-1; 12 bases are shared with TRBD2. V was pared by 5 bases and J by 7 bases, with 12 bases of the junction left unmatched. Germline V gene lookup returns CDR1 MNHEY and CDR2 SMNVEV (reference sequence). This CDR3 contains 17 residues. This CDR3 is CASSLGTSGRAGNEQFF. The CDR3 DNA is TGTGCCAGCAGTCTCGGGACTAGCGGGCGGGCGGGGAATGAGCAGTTCTTC.

This clone came up a few times. This sequence joins TRBV14 and TRBJ2-3; maybe TRBD1 (6 bases). The length of the CDR3 is 16 residues. CDR1 is SGHDN, CDR2 FVKESK, per germline. V shed 4 bases and J shed 0 bases, with 14 bases lying between them. CDR3 nucleotide sequence: TGTGCCAGCAGCCCATACAGGGCCACTAGCACAGATACGCAGTATTTT. This gives the protein CASSPYRATSTDTQYF.

The chain is built from TRBV11-2 and TRBJ2-1; 7 nucleotides match TRBD1. Trimming cost V 5 bases and J 7 bases; bases outside gene matches: 11. This CDR3 contains 15 residues. Germline loops: CDR1 SGHAT, CDR2 FQNNGV. The CDR3 reads CASSPDRARRNEQFF. The CDR3 bases are TGTGCCAGCAGCCCAGACAGGGCCCGAAGGAATGAGCAGTTCTTC.

There are a few counts of this clone. The chain combines TRBV6-5 with TRBJ2-7; no reliable D call. The germline V gene encodes CDR1 MNHEY and CDR2 SVGAGI. This CDR3 is built from 13 residues. V was shortened by 2 bases and J by 4 bases, with 9 bases between the two germline ends. The CDR3 DNA reads as TGTGCCAGCAGTTACAGTTGGGATTACGAGCAGTACTTC. Protein: CASSYSWDYEQYF.

This clone has a handful of counts. J is TRBJ1-5 and V is TRBV2; 9 bases are a match to TRBD1. The V gene end was trimmed by 4 bases and the J gene end by 7 bases; junction bases not matched to a gene: 5. CDR1 SNHLY and CDR2 FYNNEI come from the germline V gene. The CDR3 is made up of 14 amino acids. The CDR3 here is CASSATGGMQPQHF. As DNA, the CDR3 is TGTGCCAGCAGTGCCACAGGGGGCATGCAGCCCCAGCATTTT.

The chain employs TRBV18 and TRBJ2-7; D might be TRBD1 (5 bases). The CDR3 covers 13 residues. CDR1 is KGHSH, CDR2 LQKENI, per germline. Trimming shortened V by 4 bases and J by 3 bases, and 10 bases separated the two germline ends. CDR3 sequence: CASSRTSYYEQYF. The CDR3 coding sequence is TGTGCCAGCTCACGGACAAGTTACTACGAGCAGTACTTC.

The rearrangement links TRBV7-2 to TRBJ1-1; D unclear. The CDR3 is 13 amino acids. Looked up from germline, CDR1 is SGHTA and CDR2 is FQGNSA. Trimming shortened V by 6 bases and J by 4 bases, and 12 bases separated the two germline ends. The CDR3 is CASSFGQITEAFF. The CDR3 nucleotides are TGTGCCAGCAGTTTCGGGCAGATCACTGAAGCTTTCTTT.

The chain combines TRBV4-3 with TRBJ2-5, with 7 bases that match TRBD1. Trimming at V came to 4 bases and at J to 2 bases, leaving 4 bases not matched to a gene. This CDR3 has 14 residues. The germline V gene has CDR1 LGHNA and CDR2 YSLEER. The CDR3 DNA follows: TGCGCCAGCAGCCGGGGACAGAGGCAAGAGACCCAGTACTTC. Translating it yields CASSRGQRQETQYF.

This clone was counted between two and nine times. The genes are TRBV5-1 and TRBJ2-3; D remains ambiguous. With 2 bases removed from V and 0 bases from J, the gap between germline ends came to 7 bases. CDR3 length: 14 residues. CDR1 is SGHRS, CDR2 YFSETQ, per germline. The CDR3: CASSLTWSTDTQYF. In DNA form, the CDR3 reads TGCGCCAGCAGCTTAACGTGGAGCACAGATACGCAGTATTTT.